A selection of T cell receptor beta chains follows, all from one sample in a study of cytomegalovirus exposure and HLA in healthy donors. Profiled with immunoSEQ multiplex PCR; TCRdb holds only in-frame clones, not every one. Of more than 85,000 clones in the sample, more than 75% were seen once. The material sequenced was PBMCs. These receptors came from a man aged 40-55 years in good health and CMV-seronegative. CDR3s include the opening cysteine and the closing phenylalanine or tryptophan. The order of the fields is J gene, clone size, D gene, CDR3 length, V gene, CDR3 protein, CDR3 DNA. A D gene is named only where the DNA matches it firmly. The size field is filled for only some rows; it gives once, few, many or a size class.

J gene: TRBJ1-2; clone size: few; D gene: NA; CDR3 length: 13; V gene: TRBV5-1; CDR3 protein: CASSISGDYGYTF; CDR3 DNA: TGCGCCAGCAGCATCTCAGGGGACTATGGCTACACCTTC
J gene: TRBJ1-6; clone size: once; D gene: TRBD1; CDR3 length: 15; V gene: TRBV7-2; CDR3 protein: CASSLDGTANSPLHF; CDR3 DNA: TGTGCCAGCAGCTTAGATGGGACAGCGAATTCACCCCTCCACTTT
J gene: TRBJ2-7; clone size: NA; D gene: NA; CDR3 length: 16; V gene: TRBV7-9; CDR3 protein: CASSLRGGDRTYEQYF; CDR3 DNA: TGTGCCAGCAGCTTACGGGGGGGGGACAGAACCTACGAGCAGTACTTC
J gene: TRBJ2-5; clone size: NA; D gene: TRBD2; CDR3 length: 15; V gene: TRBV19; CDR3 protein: CASSAGRGFGETQYF; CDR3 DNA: TGTGCCAGTAGTGCTGGGCGGGGGTTTGGCGAGACCCAGTACTTC
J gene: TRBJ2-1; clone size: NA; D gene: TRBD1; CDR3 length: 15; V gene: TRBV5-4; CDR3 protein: CASSGRDRAYNEQFF; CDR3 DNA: TGTGCCAGCAGCGGCCGGGACAGGGCCTACAATGAGCAGTTCTTC
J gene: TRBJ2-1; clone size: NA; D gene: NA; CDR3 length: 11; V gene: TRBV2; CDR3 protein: CASSGAREQFF; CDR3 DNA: TGTGCCAGCAGTGGGGCACGGGAGCAGTTCTTC
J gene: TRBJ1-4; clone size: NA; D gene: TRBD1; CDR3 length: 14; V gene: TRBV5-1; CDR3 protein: CASSLLAGQGKLFF; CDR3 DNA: TGCGCCAGCAGCTTGTTAGCGGGACAGGGGAAACTGTTTTTT
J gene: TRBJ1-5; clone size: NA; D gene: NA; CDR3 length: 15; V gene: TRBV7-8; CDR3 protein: CASSSATVRNQPQHF; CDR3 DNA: TGTGCCAGCAGCTCGGCGACAGTACGCAATCAGCCCCAGCATTTT
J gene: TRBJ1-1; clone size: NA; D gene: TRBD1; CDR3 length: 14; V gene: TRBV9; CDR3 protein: CASSEGNRGTEAFF; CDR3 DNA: TGTGCCAGCAGCGAGGGGAACAGGGGAACTGAAGCTTTCTTT
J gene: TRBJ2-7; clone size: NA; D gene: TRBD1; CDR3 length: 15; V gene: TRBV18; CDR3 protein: CASSPPRQGADEQYF; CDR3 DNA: TGTGCCAGCTCCCCACCCAGGCAGGGGGCAGACGAGCAGTACTTC
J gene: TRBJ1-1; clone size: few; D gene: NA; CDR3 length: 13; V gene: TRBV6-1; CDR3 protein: CASSEGRSTEAFF; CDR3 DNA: TGTGCCAGCAGTGAAGGTAGAAGCACTGAAGCTTTCTTT
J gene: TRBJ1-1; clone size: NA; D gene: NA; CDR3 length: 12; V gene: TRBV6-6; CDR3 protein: CASSPSLPEAFF; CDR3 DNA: TGTGCCAGCAGTCCGAGTCTTCCTGAAGCTTTCTTT
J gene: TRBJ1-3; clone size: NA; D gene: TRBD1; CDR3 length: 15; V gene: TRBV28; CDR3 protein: CASSLLTGGGNTIYF; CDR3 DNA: TGTGCCAGCAGTTTATTAACAGGGGGAGGAAACACCATATATTTT
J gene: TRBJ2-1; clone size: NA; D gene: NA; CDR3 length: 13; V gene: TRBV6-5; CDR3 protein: CASRPGIPNEQFF; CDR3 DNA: TGTGCCAGCAGGCCAGGGATCCCCAATGAGCAGTTCTTC
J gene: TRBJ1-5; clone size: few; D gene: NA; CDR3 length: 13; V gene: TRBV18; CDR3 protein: CASSPGGQRPQHF; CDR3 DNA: TGTGCCAGCTCACCGGGAGGTCAACGGCCCCAGCATTTT
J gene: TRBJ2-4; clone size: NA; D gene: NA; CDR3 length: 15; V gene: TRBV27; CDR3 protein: CASSSGGAGKNIQYF; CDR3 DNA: TGTGCCAGCAGTTCCGGAGGGGCGGGCAAAAACATTCAGTATTTC
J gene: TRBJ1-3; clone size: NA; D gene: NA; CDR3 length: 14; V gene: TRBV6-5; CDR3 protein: CASGRGTSGNTIYF; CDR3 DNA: TGTGCCAGCGGGCGGGGGACGTCTGGAAACACCATATATTTT
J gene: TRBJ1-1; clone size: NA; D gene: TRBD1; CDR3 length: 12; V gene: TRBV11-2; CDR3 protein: CASSHGQGRAFF; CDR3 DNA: TGTGCCAGCAGCCACGGACAGGGCCGAGCTTTCTTT
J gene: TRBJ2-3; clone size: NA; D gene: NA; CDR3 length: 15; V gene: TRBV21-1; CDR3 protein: CASSSLASLEDTQYF; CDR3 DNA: TGTGCCAGCAGCAGTTTAGCGAGCCTAGAAGATACGCAGTATTTT
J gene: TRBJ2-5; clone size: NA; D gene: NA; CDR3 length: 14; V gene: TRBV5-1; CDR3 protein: CASSLAGVTETQYF; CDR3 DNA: TGCGCCAGCAGCTTGGCCGGAGTGACAGAGACCCAGTACTTC
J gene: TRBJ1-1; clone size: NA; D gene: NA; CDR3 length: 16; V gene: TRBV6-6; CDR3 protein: CASSYEGSKRGTEAFF; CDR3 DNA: TGTGCCAGCAGTTACGAGGGTAGTAAGCGGGGCACTGAAGCTTTCTTT
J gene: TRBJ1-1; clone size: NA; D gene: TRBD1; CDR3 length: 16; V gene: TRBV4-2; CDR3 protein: CASSQRTGRGNAEAFF; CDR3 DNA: TGTGCCAGCAGCCAACGGACAGGGAGGGGAAATGCTGAAGCTTTCTTT